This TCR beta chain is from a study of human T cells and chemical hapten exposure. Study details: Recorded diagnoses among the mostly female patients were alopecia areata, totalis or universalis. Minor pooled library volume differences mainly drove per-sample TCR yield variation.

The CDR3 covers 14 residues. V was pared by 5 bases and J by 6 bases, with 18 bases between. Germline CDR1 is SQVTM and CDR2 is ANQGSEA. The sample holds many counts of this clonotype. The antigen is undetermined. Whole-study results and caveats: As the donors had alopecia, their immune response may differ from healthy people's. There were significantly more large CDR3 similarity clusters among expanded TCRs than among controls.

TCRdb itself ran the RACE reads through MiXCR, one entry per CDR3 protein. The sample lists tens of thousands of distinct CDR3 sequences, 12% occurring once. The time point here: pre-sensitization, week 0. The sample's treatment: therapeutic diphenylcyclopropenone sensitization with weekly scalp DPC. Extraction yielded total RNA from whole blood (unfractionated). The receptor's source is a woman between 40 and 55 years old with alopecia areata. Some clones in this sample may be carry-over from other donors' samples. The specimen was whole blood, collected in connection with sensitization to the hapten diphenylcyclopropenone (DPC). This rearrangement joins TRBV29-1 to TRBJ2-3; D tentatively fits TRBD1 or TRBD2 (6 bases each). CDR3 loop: CSVRGDPAGDTQYF. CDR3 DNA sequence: TGCAGCGTTAGGGGGGACCCCGCAGGGGATACGCAGTATTTT.